The rows below give T cell receptor beta chains drawn from one sample of a study of T-cell memory formation after mild COVID-19. TCRdb used MiXCR to reprocess the 5' RACE reads, holding one entry per CDR3 protein. Of about 27,000 distinct CDR3 sequences in the sample, 6% to 9.5% are singletons; the top ten hold roughly 13%. The sample was PBMCs or a T cell subset sorted from them (not recorded which). Every receptor here comes from an adult woman who had mild COVID-19 (a few samples of this study predate the infection). Cell type and time point are not known. Each CDR3 is given without its conserved first and last residue.

v_gene,len,CDR3aa
TRBV5-1,14,ASSLEMMNLRNTIY
TRBV6-1,11,ASSVYRDQPQH
TRBV20-1,12,SAREGSGGGGYT
TRBV12-3/TRBV12-4,13,ASSSLRDSRETQY
TRBV29-1,10,SVNSGANVLT
TRBV5-1,15,ASSLGGQGAPLYEQY
TRBV5-4,13,ASSASGTGWRGYT
TRBV5-1,15,ASSTGLAAPNTGELF
TRBV4-1,11,ASSQPNGDTQY
TRBV5-6,12,ASSRDRVNTEAF
TRBV4-1,13,ASGTSGTSGSEQF
TRBV14,12,ASSQTTMNTEAF
TRBV2,14,ASSVGAPRNNSPLH
TRBV20-1,9,SARDPPGQF
TRBV6-1,13,ASRALSGGSDTQY
TRBV6-4,12,ASSDEGPGNEQF
TRBV10-3,13,AISDRDSQYYGYT
TRBV7-2,12,ASSLGLNTGELF
TRBV11-2,14,ASSLEVVLSGNTIY
TRBV5-5,9,ASSFGEKLF
TRBV20-1,10,SAPGTSGTQY
TRBV5-1,11,ASRKGLQETQY
TRBV7-2,13,ASSLGHQANYGYT
TRBV20-1,9,RVGQGNEQF
TRBV20-1,11,SASEQGDNEQF
TRBV5-4,13,ASSFRSGRGNEQF
TRBV20-1,15,SAQGGRGEAATDTQY
TRBV27,14,ASRPRPGWEAGEQF
TRBV4-2,14,ASSQAARDRAYEQY
TRBV2,13,ASSEAETYGGDQY
TRBV7-9,12,ASSPVDLREKLF
TRBV30,10,AEQQGSYGYT
TRBV10-3,13,AISASVDSNQPQH
TRBV7-9,12,ASSLGTLNTEAF
TRBV19,10,AAGVPAETQY
TRBV25-1,12,ASSPRIRENEQY
TRBV5-1,17,ASSLAPWSGAKNTGELF
TRBV5-5,15,ASSRQPGREYTGELF
TRBV20-1,17,SASREVMGEHSGANVLT
TRBV3-1,12,ASRQGGRDTEAF
TRBV20-1,13,SATPLGQGHNEQF
TRBV20-1,13,SASPPFDRGHGYT
TRBV27,15,ASSLIFRGGPGHGYT
TRBV12-5,14,ASGLVLGTYSYEQY
TRBV15,11,ATTTGVNSPLH
TRBV6-1,12,AILLAPNTGELF
TRBV15,10,ATSGASYGYT
TRBV12-3/TRBV12-4,10,ASSLWENGYT
TRBV12-5,16,ASGLMLGTGSLSYEQY